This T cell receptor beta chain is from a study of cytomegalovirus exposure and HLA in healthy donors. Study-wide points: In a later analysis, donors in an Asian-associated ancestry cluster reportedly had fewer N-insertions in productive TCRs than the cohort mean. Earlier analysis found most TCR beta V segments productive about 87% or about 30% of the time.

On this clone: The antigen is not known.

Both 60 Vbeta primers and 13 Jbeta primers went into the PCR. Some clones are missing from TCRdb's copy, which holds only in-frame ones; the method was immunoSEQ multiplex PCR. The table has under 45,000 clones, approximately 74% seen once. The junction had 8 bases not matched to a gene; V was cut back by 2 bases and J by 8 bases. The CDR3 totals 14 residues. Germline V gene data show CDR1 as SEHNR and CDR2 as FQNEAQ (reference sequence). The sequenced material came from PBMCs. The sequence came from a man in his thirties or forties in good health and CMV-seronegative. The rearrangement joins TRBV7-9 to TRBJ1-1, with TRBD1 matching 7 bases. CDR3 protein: CASSLKGGVAEAFF. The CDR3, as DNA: TGTGCCAGCAGCTTAAAAGGGGGCGTTGCCGAAGCTTTCTTT.